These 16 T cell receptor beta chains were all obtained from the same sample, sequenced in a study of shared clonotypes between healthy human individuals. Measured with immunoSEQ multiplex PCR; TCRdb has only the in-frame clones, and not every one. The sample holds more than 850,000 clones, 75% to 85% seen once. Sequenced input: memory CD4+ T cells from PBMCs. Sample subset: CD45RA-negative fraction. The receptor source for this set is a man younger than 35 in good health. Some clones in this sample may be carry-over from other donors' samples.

CDR3 DNA: TGTGCCAGCACCCTTACGGGACAGGTCTCCTACGAGCAGTACTTC. Its protein is CASTLTGQVSYEQYF. This chain uses TRBV28 with TRBJ2-7; 8 bases match TRBD1. The CDR3 loop spans 15 amino acids. Trimming took 7 bases from V and 0 from J; bases not matched to a gene: 8. Germline V gives CDR1 MDHEN, CDR2 SYDVKM. The entire variable domain, with the rest obtained from reference TRBV28 and TRBJ2-7, is as follows: DVKVTQSSRYLVKRTGEKVFLECVQDMDHENMFWYRQDPGLGLRLIYFSYDVKMKEKGDIPEGYSVSREKKERFSLILESASTNQTSMYLCASTLTGQVSYEQYFGPGTRLTVT.

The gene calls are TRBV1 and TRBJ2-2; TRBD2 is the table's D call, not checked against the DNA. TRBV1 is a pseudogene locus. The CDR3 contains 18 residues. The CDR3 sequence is CTSSQDPTSGRAPGELFF. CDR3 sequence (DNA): TGCACCAGCAGCCAAGACCCCACTAGCGGGAGGGCCCCCGGGGAGCTGTTTTTT.

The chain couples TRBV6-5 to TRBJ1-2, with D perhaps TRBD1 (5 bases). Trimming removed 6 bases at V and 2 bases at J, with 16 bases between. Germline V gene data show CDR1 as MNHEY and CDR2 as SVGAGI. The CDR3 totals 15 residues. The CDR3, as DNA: TGTGCCAGCAGACGGGGACGGACTCAAAACTATGGCTACACCTTC. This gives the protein CASRRGRTQNYGYTF.

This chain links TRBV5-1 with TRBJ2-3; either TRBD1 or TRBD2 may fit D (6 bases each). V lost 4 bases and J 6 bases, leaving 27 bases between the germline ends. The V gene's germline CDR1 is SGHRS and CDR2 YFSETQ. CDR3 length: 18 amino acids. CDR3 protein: CASSGTGTWRGRVDTQYF. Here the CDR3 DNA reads TGCGCCAGCAGCGGTACCGGGACATGGAGGGGTAGGGTGGATACGCAGTATTTT.

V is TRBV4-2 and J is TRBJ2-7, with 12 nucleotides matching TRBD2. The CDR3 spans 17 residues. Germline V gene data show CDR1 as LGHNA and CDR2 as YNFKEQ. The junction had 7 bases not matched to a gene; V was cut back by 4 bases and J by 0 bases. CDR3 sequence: CASSLGTSGPSSYEQYF. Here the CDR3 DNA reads TGTGCCAGCAGCCTGGGGACTAGCGGGCCCAGCTCCTACGAGCAGTACTTC.

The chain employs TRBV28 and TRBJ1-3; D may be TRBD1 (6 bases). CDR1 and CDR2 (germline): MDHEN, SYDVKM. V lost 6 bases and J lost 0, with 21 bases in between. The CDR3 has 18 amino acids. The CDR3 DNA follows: TGTGCCAGCAGCCCAGCCGGGGGCCTTATCTACTCTGGAAACACCATATATTTT. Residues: CASSPAGGLIYSGNTIYF.

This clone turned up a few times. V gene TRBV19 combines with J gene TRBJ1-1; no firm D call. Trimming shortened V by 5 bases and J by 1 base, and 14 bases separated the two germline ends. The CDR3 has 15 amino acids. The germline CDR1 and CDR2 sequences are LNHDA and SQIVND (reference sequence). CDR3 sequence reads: CASSLRWARNTEAFF. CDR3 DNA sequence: TGTGCCAGTAGTCTTCGATGGGCACGGAACACTGAAGCTTTCTTT.

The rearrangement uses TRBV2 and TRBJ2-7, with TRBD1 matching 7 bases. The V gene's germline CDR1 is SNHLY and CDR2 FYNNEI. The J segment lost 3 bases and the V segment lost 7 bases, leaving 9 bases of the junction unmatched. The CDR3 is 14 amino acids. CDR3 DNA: TGTGCCAGCACCCGAGGGCAGGGGGTCTACGAGCAGTACTTC. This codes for CASTRGQGVYEQYF.

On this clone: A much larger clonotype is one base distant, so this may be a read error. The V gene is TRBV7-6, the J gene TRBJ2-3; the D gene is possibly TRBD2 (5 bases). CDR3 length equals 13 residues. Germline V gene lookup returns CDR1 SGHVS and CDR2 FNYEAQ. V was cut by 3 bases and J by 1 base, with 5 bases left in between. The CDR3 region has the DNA TGTGCCAGCAGCTTCGGGGGCACAGATACGCAGTATTTT. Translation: CASSFGGTDTQYF.

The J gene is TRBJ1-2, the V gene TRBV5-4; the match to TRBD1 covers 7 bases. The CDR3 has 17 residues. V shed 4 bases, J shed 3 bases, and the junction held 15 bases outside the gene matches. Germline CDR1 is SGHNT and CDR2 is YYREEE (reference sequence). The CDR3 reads CASSRGRGYTGDYGYTF. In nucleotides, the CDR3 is TGTGCCAGCAGCCGGGGGCGAGGTTATACAGGGGACTATGGCTACACCTTC.

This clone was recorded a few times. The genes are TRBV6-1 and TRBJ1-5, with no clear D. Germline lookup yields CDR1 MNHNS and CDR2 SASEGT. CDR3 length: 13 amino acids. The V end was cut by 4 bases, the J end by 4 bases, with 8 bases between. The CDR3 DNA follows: TGTGCCAGCAGTGTTGCCGGGAATCAGCCCCAGCATTTT. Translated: CASSVAGNQPQHF.

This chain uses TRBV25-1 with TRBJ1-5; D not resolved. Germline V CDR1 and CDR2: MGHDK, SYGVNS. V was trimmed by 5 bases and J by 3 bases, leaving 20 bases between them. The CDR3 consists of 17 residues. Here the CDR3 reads CASSPPEDSLHNQPQHF. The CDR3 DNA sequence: TGTGCCAGCAGTCCTCCCGAGGACTCACTACACAATCAGCCCCAGCATTTT.

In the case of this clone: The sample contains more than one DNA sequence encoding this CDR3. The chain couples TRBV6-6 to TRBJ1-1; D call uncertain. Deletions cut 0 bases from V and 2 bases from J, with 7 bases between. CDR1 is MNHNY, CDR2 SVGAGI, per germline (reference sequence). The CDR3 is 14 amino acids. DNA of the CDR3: TGTGCCAGCAGTTACTCGACCCTAAACACTGAAGCTTTCTTT. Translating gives CASSYSTLNTEAFF.

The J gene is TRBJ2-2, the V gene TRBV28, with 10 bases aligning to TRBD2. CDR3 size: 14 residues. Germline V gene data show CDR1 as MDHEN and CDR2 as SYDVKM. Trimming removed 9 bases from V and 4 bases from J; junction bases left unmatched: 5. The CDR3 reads CASSSGSGTGELFF. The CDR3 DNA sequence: TGTGCCAGTTCTAGCGGGAGTGGCACCGGGGAGCTGTTTTTT.

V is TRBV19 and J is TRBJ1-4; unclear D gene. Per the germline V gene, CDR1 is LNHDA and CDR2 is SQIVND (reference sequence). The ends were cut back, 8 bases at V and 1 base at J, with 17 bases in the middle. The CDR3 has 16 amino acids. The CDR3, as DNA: TGTGCCAGTTCACCCGGGAGGCCAGGAACTAATGAAAAACTGTTTTTT. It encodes CASSPGRPGTNEKLFF.

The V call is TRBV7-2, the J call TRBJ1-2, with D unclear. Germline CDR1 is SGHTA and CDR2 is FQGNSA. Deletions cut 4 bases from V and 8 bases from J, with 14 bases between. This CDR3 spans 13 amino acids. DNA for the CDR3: TGTGCCAGCAGCTCGATCCGCGGAGGGGGCTACACCTTC. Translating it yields CASSSIRGGGYTF.